The next 27 T cell receptor beta chains were all read from a single sample in a study of shared clonotypes between healthy human individuals. Data came from immunoSEQ multiplex PCR; TCRdb stores just in-frame clones and leaves some out. The repertoire has fewer than 400,000 clones, approximately 79% of them found once; the top ten carry about a tenth. The sequenced material came from memory CD4+ T cells sorted from blood. Subset indicated: CD45RA-negative fraction. The receptors here all came from a man between 25 and 39 years old in good health.

This clone was observed a few times. This rearrangement joins TRBV5-5 to TRBJ1-5; 7 positions match TRBD1. Germline CDR1 SGHKS, CDR2 YYEKEE (reference sequence). CDR3 length: 14 residues. The V segment lost 0 bases and the J segment 7 bases; nucleotides outside the gene matches: 4. The CDR3 bases are TGTGCCAGCAGCTTGGCTCAGGGGGACCAGCCCCAGCATTTT. Amino acid sequence: CASSLAQGDQPQHF.

The CDR3 sequence: CAWSGARAGQGQPQHF. For the CDR3, the DNA is TGTGCCTGGAGTGGGGCCCGGGCAGGGCAGGGTCAGCCCCAGCATTTT. The chain links TRBV30 to TRBJ1-5; a possible D gene is TRBD1 (5 bases). Trimming stripped 1 base from V and 6 bases from J, with 19 bases between. The CDR3 covers 16 residues. Germline loops: CDR1 GTSNPN, CDR2 SVGIG (reference sequence).

The chain uses TRBV6-5 and TRBJ1-4; the D gene is possibly TRBD1 (5 bases). CDR1 is MNHEY, CDR2 SVGAGI, per germline. This CDR3 region has 16 residues. V was trimmed by 2 bases and J by 10 bases, leaving 20 bases between them. The CDR3 protein is CASSYGFGGRSGKLFF. As DNA, the CDR3 is TGTGCCAGCAGTTACGGTTTCGGGGGAAGGTCGGGAAAACTGTTTTTT.

The V gene is TRBV6-5, the J gene TRBJ1-2; 11 bases map to TRBD1. V was clipped by 6 bases and J by 4 bases; unmatched bases: 7. Germline lookup yields CDR1 MNHEY and CDR2 SVGAGI. CDR3 size: 15 residues. CDR3 sequence (DNA): TGTGCCAGCAGGATTAGGGACAGGGGGACCTATGGCTACACCTTC. Its translation is CASRIRDRGTYGYTF.

Note on this clone: Other DNA sequences in this specimen translate into the identical CDR3. The chain recombines TRBV6-5 with TRBJ1-1; 9 bases match TRBD1. Trimming removed 6 bases from V and 8 bases from J; junction bases left unmatched: 10. The CDR3 contains 14 residues. Germline CDR1 is MNHEY and CDR2 is SVGAGI. CDR3 loop: CASSPGQGKREAFF. CDR3 coding DNA: TGTGCCAGCAGCCCTGGACAGGGGAAAAGGGAAGCTTTCTTT.

This clone appeared once. The chain combines TRBV5-4 with TRBJ1-2, with D possibly matching TRBD1 (5 bases). Germline CDR1 reads SGHNT; CDR2 reads YYREEE (reference sequence). The CDR3 loop spans 14 amino acids. V dropped 4 bases and J dropped 2 bases, with 12 bases sitting between them. In nucleotides, the CDR3 is TGTGCCAGCAGCACACCGGGACGGAACTATGGCTACACCTTC. Its translation is CASSTPGRNYGYTF.

The chain's CDR3 is CASGGVYGNTIYF. Written as DNA, the CDR3 is TGTGCCAGCGGGGGCGTTTATGGAAACACCATATATTTT. The V and J genes are TRBV2 and TRBJ1-3; D may be TRBD1 (6 bases). The CDR3 is 13 residues long. Germline V gene sequence: CDR1 SNHLY, CDR2 FYNNEI. Trimming took off 8 bases at V and 3 bases at J, with 11 bases between the two ends.

V gene TRBV2 combines with J gene TRBJ2-7, with D maybe TRBD2 (6 bases). Germline CDR1 is SNHLY and CDR2 is FYNNEI. Trimming took off 6 bases at V and 9 bases at J, with 9 bases between the two ends. This CDR3 is 10 amino acids long. The CDR3 reads CASRAGGQYF. The CDR3 DNA follows: TGTGCCAGCAGAGCCGGGGGGCAGTACTTC.

This clone was counted a single time. The chain has TRBV27 and TRBJ2-7, with 8 nucleotides matching TRBD2. Germline V gene lookup returns CDR1 MNHEY and CDR2 SMNVEV (reference sequence). The CDR3 consists of 15 residues. The trim removed 2 bases at V and 3 bases at J, leaving 6 bases unmatched. This CDR3 is CASSLSGSPFYEQYF. The CDR3 DNA is TGTGCCAGCAGTTTAAGCGGGAGCCCCTTCTACGAGCAGTACTTC.

This clone was detected many times. The chain has TRBV2 and TRBJ1-1; D gene uncertain. CDR3 length: 13 amino acids. Per germline, CDR1 SNHLY and CDR2 FYNNEI. V gave up 6 bases and J gave up 4 bases, with 12 bases separating them. The CDR3 here is CASRVWVGTEAFF. The DNA of the CDR3 is TGTGCCAGCAGGGTGTGGGTGGGCACTGAAGCTTTCTTT.

V and J are TRBV5-4 and TRBJ2-5; D may be TRBD1 (6 bases). V dropped 0 bases and J dropped 1 base, with 7 bases sitting between them. Germline V gene data show CDR1 as SGHNT and CDR2 as YYREEE (reference sequence). The CDR3 runs 14 residues. The CDR3 DNA is TGTGCCAGCAGCTTGGCAGGGGCCCAAGAGACCCAGTACTTC. It codes for CASSLAGAQETQYF.

This chain joins TRBV30 and TRBJ1-4, with no clear D. V lost 2 bases, J lost 15 bases, and 16 bases lay in between. This CDR3 has 12 amino acids. CDR1 is GTSNPN and CDR2 is SVGIG in the germline V gene (reference sequence). CDR3: CAWSPGTRTVFF. CDR3 sequence (DNA): TGTGCCTGGAGTCCCGGTACAAGAACGGTGTTTTTT.

This rearrangement joins TRBV9 to TRBJ2-1, with 9 bases identical to TRBD1. The ends lost 3 bases at V and 6 bases at J; junction bases unmatched: 1. Germline loops: CDR1 SGDLS, CDR2 YYNGEE. The CDR3 contains 13 residues. The CDR3 nucleotides are TGTGCCAGCAGCGAGGGACAGGGCAATGAGCAGTTCTTC. As protein: CASSEGQGNEQFF.

DNA for the CDR3: TGTGCCAGCAGCGAAACCAATCAGCCCCAGCATTTT. It specifies CASSETNQPQHF. The genes are TRBV7-9 and TRBJ1-5; no clear D. Trimming pared 5 bases from V and 3 bases from J, leaving 5 bases between. The CDR3 has 12 residues. CDR1 is SEHNR, CDR2 FQNEAQ, per germline (reference sequence).

As DNA, the CDR3 is TGTGCCAGCAGCTTAAACAGGACCCCTAATGAAAAACTGTTTTTT. The encoded protein is CASSLNRTPNEKLFF. The J gene is TRBJ1-4, the V gene TRBV7-8; D may be TRBD1 (5 bases). Germline CDR1 and CDR2: SGHVS and FQNEAQ. Trimming removed 2 bases at V and 3 bases at J, with 10 bases between. CDR3 length: 15 residues.

The chain joins TRBV11-2 to TRBJ2-3; 11 positions agree with TRBD2. This CDR3 has 15 residues. The trim removed 3 bases at V and 5 bases at J, leaving 4 bases unmatched. In germline, CDR1 is SGHAT, CDR2 FQNNGV. The CDR3 nucleotides are TGTGCCAGCAGCTTTCTAGCGGGAGGTGGAGATACGCAGTATTTT. Encoded protein: CASSFLAGGGDTQYF.

This chain joins TRBV4-3 and TRBJ1-4, with D tentatively TRBD1 (5 bases). V was pared by 4 bases and J by 12 bases, with 18 bases between. CDR1 and CDR2 (germline): LGHNA, YSLEER. This CDR3 spans 14 amino acids. The DNA of the CDR3 is TGCGCCAGCAGCCTCGGGACCCAGAATGGGGAACTGTTTTTT. Translated: CASSLGTQNGELFF.

The chain combines TRBV18 with TRBJ2-3; possibly TRBD2 for D (5 bases). The V gene lost 3 bases and the J gene lost 0 bases, with 16 bases spanning the gap. The germline V gene has CDR1 KGHSH and CDR2 LQKENI. CDR3 length equals 17 residues. DNA of the CDR3: TGTGCCAGCTCACCGACTGGCGGGCCATCTAGCACAGATACGCAGTATTTT. This sequence encodes CASSPTGGPSSTDTQYF. Full variable domain (missing parts from reference TRBV18 and TRBJ2-3): NAGVMQNPRHLVRRRGQEARLRCSPMKGHSHVYWYRQLPEEGLKFMVYLQKENIIDESGMPKERFSAEFPKEGPSILRIQQVVRGDSAAYFCASSPTGGPSSTDTQYFGPGTRLTVL.

The chain combines TRBV15 with TRBJ2-7; unclear D gene. The CDR3 length is 14 residues. V dropped 0 bases and J dropped 7 bases, with 13 bases sitting between them. Germline V lookup: CDR1 LNHNV, CDR2 YYDKDF (reference sequence). CDR3 region: CATSRDRNLGEQYF. CDR3 coding DNA: TGTGCCACCAGCAGAGATCGCAACTTGGGAGAGCAGTACTTC.

The DNA for the CDR3 is TGTGCCAGCAATCGAGAAGCAGATACGCAGTATTTT. Translated, it gives CASNREADTQYF. V and J are TRBV5-6 and TRBJ2-3, with D unresolved. Germline CDR1 is SGHDT and CDR2 is YYEEEE. The CDR3 consists of 12 residues. V was shortened by 6 bases and J by 4 bases, with 9 bases between the two germline ends.

V usage is TRBV30 and J usage is TRBJ2-7; 9 bases are a match to TRBD2. J gave up 4 bases and V 4 bases, and 5 bases lay outside the gene matches. This CDR3 has 13 amino acids. In germline, CDR1 is GTSNPN, CDR2 SVGIG (reference sequence). In nucleotides, the CDR3 is TGTGCCTGGATGGTTGCGGGAGGGTACGAGCAGTACTTC. It codes for CAWMVAGGYEQYF. Full variable domain (outside the CDR3, taken from reference TRBV30 and TRBJ2-7): SQTIHQWPATLVQPVGSPLSLECTVEGTSNPNLYWYRQAAGRGLQLLFYSVGIGQISSEVPQNLSASRPQDRQFILSSKKLLLSDSGFYLCAWMVAGGYEQYFGPGTRLTVT.

The genes are TRBV29-1 and TRBJ1-2, with TRBD1 identical over 7 bases. Germline loops: CDR1 SQVTM, CDR2 ANQGSEA. This CDR3 is built from 15 residues. Losses at the gene ends were 7 bases for V and 6 bases for J; bases not matched to a gene: 17. This chain's CDR3 is CSAETGRDGSDGYTF. The CDR3 DNA reads TGCAGCGCCGAGACAGGGCGAGATGGAAGTGATGGCTACACCTTC.

The chain combines TRBV4-3 with TRBJ1-2; D unclear. The V end lost 3 bases, the J end lost 11 bases, and 16 bases lay between the germline ends. Germline values: CDR1 LGHNA, CDR2 YSLEER. The CDR3 totals 13 residues. CDR3 residues: CASSHSRGSGYTF. The CDR3 DNA reads as TGCGCCAGCAGCCATTCCCGGGGATCGGGGTACACCTTC.

The chain employs TRBV6-1 and TRBJ1-4; D remains unclear. CDR3 size: 14 residues. CDR1 MNHNS and CDR2 SASEGT come from the germline V gene. V shed 6 bases and J shed 4 bases, with 12 bases lying between them. For the CDR3, the DNA is TGTGCCAGCAGAAGAACTTATCATAATGAAAAACTGTTTTTT. The encoded protein is CASRRTYHNEKLFF.

The V gene is TRBV28, the J gene TRBJ2-5; 10 bases are a match to TRBD2. Trimming cost V 4 bases and J 3 bases; bases outside gene matches: 5. Germline loops: CDR1 MDHEN, CDR2 SYDVKM. The CDR3 is made up of 15 amino acids. The CDR3 spells CASSSLAGAEETQYF. CDR3 DNA sequence: TGTGCCAGCAGTTCCCTAGCGGGAGCGGAAGAGACCCAGTACTTC.

The V call is TRBV6-1, the J call TRBJ2-6; D gene ambiguous. The CDR3 spans 14 residues. Trimming left V 7 bases short and J 4 bases short, with 11 bases between. Germline V lookup: CDR1 MNHNS, CDR2 SASEGT. The CDR3 loop is CASTPRGGANVLTF. The CDR3 DNA sequence: TGTGCCAGCACTCCCCGTGGAGGGGCCAACGTCCTGACTTTC.

As concerns this clone: Since a much larger clone is just one base distant, this may be a read error. This sample includes further DNA sequences coding for the same CDR3. The V call is TRBV4-2, the J call TRBJ2-3, with TRBD2 identical over 7 bases. The germline V gene encodes CDR1 LGHNA and CDR2 YNFKEQ. The CDR3 contains 17 residues. After removal of 0 bases from V and 2 bases from J, the junction contained 8 bases not matched to a gene. The CDR3 spells CASSQEGQRGYTDTQYF. The CDR3 DNA follows: TGTGCCAGCAGCCAAGAAGGCCAGCGGGGATACACAGATACGCAGTATTTT.